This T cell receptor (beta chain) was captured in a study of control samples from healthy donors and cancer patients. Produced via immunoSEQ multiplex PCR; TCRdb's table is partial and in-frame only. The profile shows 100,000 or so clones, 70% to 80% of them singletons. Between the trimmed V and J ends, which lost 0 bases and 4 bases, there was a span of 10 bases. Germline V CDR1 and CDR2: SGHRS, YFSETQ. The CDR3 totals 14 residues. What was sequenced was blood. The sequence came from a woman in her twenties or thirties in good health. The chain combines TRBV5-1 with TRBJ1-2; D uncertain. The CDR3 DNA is TGCGCCAGCAGCTTGGCGGGAAGCCTCTATGGCTACACCTTC. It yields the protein CASSLAGSLYGYTF.